The 24 T cell receptor beta chains listed next were all sequenced from one sample in a study of shared T cell receptors in the human thymus. Profiling relied on immunoSEQ multiplex PCR, and the TCRdb table lists in-frame clones only, not all of them. In the table there are hundreds of thousands of clones, around 87% of which are singletons. The sample was also linked to a second study, of human thymus T cells.

Sequencing was carried out using thymocytes. The receptors originated from a boy in the first two years of life with a congenital heart defect.

The J gene is TRBJ1-6, the V gene TRBV5-4; TRBD1 is a possible D gene (5 bases). The CDR3 covers 14 residues. V lost 3 bases and J 11 bases, leaving 15 bases between the germline ends. Germline assignment: CDR1 SGHNT and CDR2 YYREEE (reference sequence). CDR3 residues: CASSSTTGLAPLHF. CDR3 DNA sequence: TGTGCCAGCAGCTCAACAACAGGCTTAGCACCCCTCCACTTT.

The chain joins TRBV19 to TRBJ2-3, with 11 bases that match TRBD2. Germline trimming cut 3 bases from V and 2 bases from J; bases unmatched to any gene: 7. The germline gives CDR1 LNHDA, CDR2 SQIVND (reference sequence). The CDR3 extends over 17 amino acids. CDR3 protein: CASSIGALAGDTDTQYF. For the CDR3, the DNA is TGTGCCAGTAGTATCGGGGCACTAGCGGGGGACACAGATACGCAGTATTTT.

The J gene is TRBJ2-3, the V gene TRBV7-2; TRBD2 aligns across 10 bases. V trimming: 5 bases; J trimming: 0 bases; junction bases outside the gene matches: 2. This CDR3 is built from 15 residues. Germline V gives CDR1 SGHTA, CDR2 FQGNSA. CDR3 sequence (DNA): TGTGCCAGCAGCCTTAGCGGGAGGAGCACAGATACGCAGTATTTT. This sequence encodes CASSLSGRSTDTQYF.

The chain combines TRBV28 with TRBJ2-4; TRBD2 aligns across 11 bases. The CDR3 has 15 residues. V trimming: 6 bases; J trimming: 4 bases; junction bases outside the gene matches: 5. Per the germline V gene, CDR1 is MDHEN and CDR2 is SYDVKM. CDR3 region: CASSRLAGSKNIQYF. The CDR3 coding sequence is TGTGCCAGCAGCAGACTAGCGGGGTCTAAAAACATTCAGTACTTC.

The chain has TRBV28 and TRBJ2-3; 16 positions match TRBD2. CDR1 is MDHEN and CDR2 is SYDVKM in the germline V gene. The CDR3 has 17 amino acids. J was trimmed by 6 bases and V by 3 bases; bases with no gene match: 6. The CDR3 DNA reads TGTGCCAGCAGTTTGGGACTAGCGGGAGGGCCTCGCGATACGCAGTATTTT. Encoded protein: CASSLGLAGGPRDTQYF. The full variable domain, in which reference TRBV28 and TRBJ2-3 provide the parts outside the CDR3, is DVKVTQSSRYLVKRTGEKVFLECVQDMDHENMFWYRQDPGLGLRLIYFSYDVKMKEKGDIPEGYSVSREKKERFSLILESASTNQTSMYLCASSLGLAGGPRDTQYFGPGTRLTVL.

The V and J genes are TRBV19 and TRBJ2-7, with no clear D. Germline CDR1 and CDR2: LNHDA and SQIVND (reference sequence). The CDR3 runs 14 residues. V dropped 5 bases and J dropped 6 bases, with 17 bases sitting between them. As DNA, the CDR3 is TGTGCCAGTAGTCCTCGGCAGGTAGGAAGCGAGCAGTACTTC. Protein sequence: CASSPRQVGSEQYF.

This chain joins TRBV7-9 and TRBJ1-1; D is uncertain. V gave up 0 bases and J gave up 0 bases, with 11 bases separating them. Per germline, CDR1 SEHNR and CDR2 FQNEAQ (reference sequence). The CDR3 has 16 amino acids. CDR3 amino acids: CASSLALTALNTEAFF. DNA for the CDR3: TGTGCCAGCAGCTTAGCGCTTACAGCTTTGAACACTGAAGCTTTCTTT.

In its sample, this clone was seen once. The junction does not match germline at one end; this may be a read error. Other DNA sequences in the sample encode the same CDR3. This chain joins TRBV4-3 and TRBJ1-6; D is ambiguous. The CDR3 loop spans 16 amino acids. CDR1 and CDR2 (germline): LGHNA, YSLEER. The CDR3 sequence is CASSQAWTGLNSPLHF. Here the CDR3 DNA reads TGCGCCAGCAGCCAAGCATGGACTGGACTAAATTCCCCCCTCCACTTT.

This sequence joins TRBV6-1 and TRBJ2-5, with 7 bases matching TRBD1. Germline V gene lookup returns CDR1 MNHNS and CDR2 SASEGT. V lost 2 bases and J lost 2; bases outside the gene matches: 11. The CDR3 consists of 17 residues. In nucleotides, the CDR3 is TGTGCCAGCAGTGAACAAGGCCTACAGGGGAGTCAAGAGACCCAGTACTTC. Encoded protein: CASSEQGLQGSQETQYF.

This sequence joins TRBV28 and TRBJ2-3; possibly TRBD2 for D (6 bases). The CDR3 extends over 15 amino acids. Trimming took off 4 bases at V and 0 bases at J, with 11 bases between the two ends. Germline V lookup: CDR1 MDHEN, CDR2 SYDVKM. CDR3 nucleotides: TGTGCCAGCAGTTCTTTTGGGGGGAGCACAGATACGCAGTATTTT. This encodes CASSSFGGSTDTQYF.

This clone was recorded once. This chain links TRBV27 with TRBJ2-7; 10 bases line up with TRBD2. Germline V gene lookup returns CDR1 MNHEY and CDR2 SMNVEV (reference sequence). The CDR3 totals 15 residues. Germline trimming cut 5 bases from V and 5 bases from J; bases unmatched to any gene: 9. DNA of the CDR3: TGTGCCAGCAGTCTTCGGGGACTAGCGAACGACGAGCAGTACTTC. It is translated as CASSLRGLANDEQYF.

The chain employs TRBV28 and TRBJ1-3; possibly TRBD1 for D (5 bases). With 0 bases removed from V and 2 bases from J, the gap between germline ends came to 14 bases. The CDR3 length is 17 residues. The germline CDR1 and CDR2 sequences are MDHEN and SYDVKM. The CDR3 sequence: CASSLCPARGPGNTIYF. CDR3 sequence (DNA): TGTGCCAGCAGTTTATGCCCGGCAAGGGGTCCTGGAAACACCATATATTTT.

The rearrangement joins TRBV12-5 to TRBJ1-5; 11 bases line up with TRBD1. The CDR3 contains 19 residues. The J segment lost 3 bases and the V segment lost 3 bases, leaving 13 bases of the junction unmatched. Germline CDR1 is LGHNT and CDR2 is FRNRAP. The DNA for the CDR3 is TGTGCTAGTGGTTTAACTGGACAGGGGGCTAATCCCCTCAATCAGCCCCAGCATTTT. This encodes CASGLTGQGANPLNQPQHF. The full variable domain, in which reference TRBV12-5 and TRBJ1-5 provide the parts outside the CDR3, is DARVTQTPRHKVTEMGQEVTMRCQPILGHNTVFWYRQTMMQGLELLAYFRNRAPLDDSGMPKDRFSAEMPDATLATLKIQPSEPRDSAVYFCASGLTGQGANPLNQPQHFGDGTRLSIL.

CDR3 region: CAGRDPEAFF. The CDR3 DNA sequence: TGTGCCGGACGGGATCCCGAAGCTTTCTTT. The chain has TRBV30 and TRBJ1-1; D is unclear. The germline V gene encodes CDR1 GTSNPN and CDR2 SVGIG (reference sequence). The length of the CDR3 is 10 residues. Trimming cost V 8 bases and J 8 bases, with 12 bases left between them.

This clone occurred once. The chain is built from TRBV13 and TRBJ2-1; a weak D match, TRBD2 (6 bases). The germline V gene encodes CDR1 PRHDT and CDR2 FYEKMQ (reference sequence). Trimming took off 4 bases at V and 2 bases at J, with 18 bases between the two ends. The CDR3 is 17 residues long. DNA of the CDR3: TGTGCCAGCAGCTCGAGGACTACCCTGAGAACCTACAATGAGCAGTTCTTC. Translating gives CASSSRTTLRTYNEQFF. Complete variable domain (other parts from reference TRBV13 and TRBJ2-1): AAGVIQSPRHLIKEKRETATLKCYPIPRHDTVYWYQQGPGQDPQFLISFYEKMQSDKGSIPDRFSAQQFSDYHSELNMSSLELGDSALYFCASSSRTTLRTYNEQFFGPGTRLTVL.

The chain carries TRBV7-6 and TRBJ2-1, with 9 bases that match TRBD1. This CDR3 contains 15 residues. Per the germline V gene, CDR1 is SGHVS and CDR2 is FNYEAQ. Trimming took 0 bases from V and 7 from J; bases not matched to a gene: 4. The CDR3 region is CASSLAQGAWNEQFF. In nucleotides, the CDR3 is TGTGCCAGCAGCTTAGCACAGGGGGCGTGGAATGAGCAGTTCTTC.

The chain carries TRBV6-6 and TRBJ1-6; TRBD1 is a possible D gene (5 bases). This CDR3 spans 14 amino acids. V lost 8 bases and J 3 bases, leaving 11 bases between the germline ends. Germline CDR1 reads MNHNY; CDR2 reads SVGAGI (reference sequence). The chain's CDR3 is CASFQGLYNSPLHF. Here the CDR3 DNA reads TGTGCCAGCTTCCAGGGCCTCTATAATTCACCCCTCCACTTT.

The gene calls are TRBV5-1 and TRBJ2-1; 7 bases line up with TRBD2. V was clipped by 7 bases and J by 4 bases; unmatched bases: 2. Looked up from germline, CDR1 is SGHRS and CDR2 is YFSETQ. This CDR3 has 12 amino acids. The CDR3 protein is CASAGDYNEQFF. DNA of the CDR3: TGCGCCAGCGCGGGAGATTACAATGAGCAGTTCTTC.

The rearrangement uses TRBV27 and TRBJ2-7; maybe TRBD2 (5 bases). Trimming stripped 4 bases from V and 2 bases from J, with 18 bases between. The CDR3 is made up of 16 amino acids. Germline values: CDR1 MNHEY, CDR2 SMNVEV (reference sequence). CDR3 in amino acids: CASSYTGRGGPYEQYF. CDR3 DNA: TGTGCCAGCAGTTACACCGGACGAGGAGGACCCTACGAGCAGTACTTC.

The chain links TRBV6-1 to TRBJ1-6, with D possibly being TRBD1 (6 bases). The CDR3 loop spans 15 amino acids. Germline lookup yields CDR1 MNHNS and CDR2 SASEGT. Trimming took 2 bases from V and 11 from J, leaving 16 bases between them. The DNA for the CDR3 is TGTGCCAGCAGTGAATACAACAGGGAAGAGACACCCCTCCACTTT. Translation: CASSEYNREETPLHF.

This clone was recorded once. The rearrangement uses TRBV27 and TRBJ2-1, with TRBD2 matching over 7 bases. Germline V CDR1 and CDR2: MNHEY, SMNVEV (reference sequence). With 6 bases clipped from V and 3 bases from J, the junction kept 11 bases outside the gene matches. The CDR3 sequence is 16 residues long. This chain's CDR3 is CASRPLSSGDYNEQFF. CDR3 coding DNA: TGTGCCAGCAGGCCTCTCTCTAGCGGAGACTACAATGAGCAGTTCTTC.

The chain recombines TRBV27 with TRBJ1-5, with D possibly TRBD1 on 5 matching bases. The germline V gene encodes CDR1 MNHEY and CDR2 SMNVEV (reference sequence). The CDR3 contains 15 residues. The V and J ends lost 2 bases and 8 bases respectively, with 16 bases between them. The CDR3 loop reads CASSLSPGGWEPQHF. The DNA for the CDR3 is TGTGCCAGCAGTTTAAGTCCCGGGGGTTGGGAGCCCCAGCATTTT.

The chain combines TRBV7-2 with TRBJ2-7; 9 nucleotides line up with TRBD2. The junction had 7 bases not matched to a gene; V was cut back by 4 bases and J by 0 bases. CDR1 is SGHTA and CDR2 is FQGNSA in the germline V gene. This CDR3 is built from 16 residues. CDR3 DNA sequence: TGTGCCAGCAGCTCCTCGCCTAGCGGGACCTCCTACGAGCAGTACTTC. Translation: CASSSSPSGTSYEQYF.

The chain uses TRBV28 and TRBJ2-2; no clear D. Germline-derived CDR1 and CDR2 are MDHEN and SYDVKM. The CDR3 consists of 13 residues. Between the trimmed V and J ends, which lost 1 base and 6 bases, there was a span of 6 bases. This CDR3 reads CASSLLQSGELFF. The DNA for the CDR3 is TGTGCCAGCAGTTTATTACAGTCCGGGGAGCTGTTTTTT.